The 30 T cell receptor beta chains below all came from one sample that was sequenced in a study of early T cells in non-severe SARS-CoV-2 infection. TCRdb independently ran MiXCR on the 5' RACE reads; one entry per CDR3 protein. The table shows around 19,000 distinct CDR3 sequences, with approximately 6.2% occurring only once. Source material: whole blood. The receptor source for this set is an adult who was a healthcare worker with PCR-confirmed SARS-CoV-2 infection or an uninfected control (not recorded which).

In its sample, this clonotype was seen many times. The chain couples TRBV19 to TRBJ2-5; D may be TRBD1 (6 bases). CDR3 length: 14 residues. Trimming took 0 bases from V and 4 from J, leaving 9 bases between them. Germline assignment: CDR1 LNHDA and CDR2 SQIVND (reference sequence). CDR3 sequence reads: CASSIETGTETQYF. In DNA form, the CDR3 reads TGTGCCAGTAGTATAGAAACAGGGACAGAGACCCAGTACTTC. The full variable domain, its missing parts supplied by reference TRBV19 and TRBJ2-5, is DGGITQSPKYLFRKEGQNVTLSCEQNLNHDAMYWYRQDPGQGLRLIYYSQIVNDFQKGDIAEGYSVSREKKESFPLTVTSAQKNPTAFYLCASSIETGTETQYFGPGTRLLVL.

There are many counts of this clonotype. V gene TRBV5-6 combines with J gene TRBJ2-1; no clear D gene. CDR1 is SGHDT and CDR2 is YYEEEE in the germline V gene. The CDR3 has 10 amino acids. V lost 0 bases and J lost 12, with 4 bases in between. The CDR3: CASSLVWQFF. CDR3 DNA: TGTGCCAGCAGCTTGGTGTGGCAGTTCTTC.

This clonotype came up a few times. The CDR3 loop is CASSAGLAGGETQYF. In DNA, the CDR3 is TGTGCCAGCAGCGCGGGACTAGCGGGAGGAGAGACCCAGTACTTC. V and J are TRBV7-2 and TRBJ2-5; 15 bases fit TRBD2. V gave up 5 bases and J gave up 4 bases; unmatched junction bases: 2. CDR3 length: 15 amino acids. Germline CDR1 is SGHTA and CDR2 is FQGNSA.

Here the CDR3 reads CASSSLLGGTGEKLFF. CDR3 coding DNA: TGTGCCAGCAGCTCCCTCCTAGGGGGTACAGGGGAAAAACTGTTTTTT. The chain combines TRBV7-9 with TRBJ1-4; D is perhaps TRBD1 (6 bases). The V end was cut by 4 bases, the J end by 8 bases, with 20 bases between. The CDR3 spans 16 residues. Germline CDR1 is SEHNR and CDR2 is FQNEAQ (reference sequence).

V gene TRBV30 combines with J gene TRBJ2-6; 12 bases match TRBD2. J gave up 3 bases and V 5 bases, and 5 bases lay outside the gene matches. CDR1 is GTSNPN, CDR2 SVGIG, per germline (reference sequence). The CDR3 is 16 residues long. The DNA for the CDR3 is TGTGCCTGGCTAGCGGGAGGGCCGATTGGGGCCAACGTCCTGACTTTC. Its protein is CAWLAGGPIGANVLTF.

Ten or more counts support this clonotype. The chain links TRBV24-1 to TRBJ2-4; D is ambiguous. The CDR3 totals 17 residues. V was pared by 4 bases and J by 2 bases, with 17 bases between. The germline gives CDR1 KGHDR, CDR2 SFDVKD. The CDR3 nucleotides read TGTGCCACCAGTGACCCGACTGCAGGTCCGACCAAAAACATTCAGTACTTC. Its translation: CATSDPTAGPTKNIQYF.

This clonotype has a count of ten or more. As DNA, the CDR3 is TGTGCCAGCAGCCCGAGGACTAGCGGGAAGGGCGAGCAGTTCTTC. This sequence encodes CASSPRTSGKGEQFF. This chain uses TRBV7-9 with TRBJ2-1, with 12 nucleotides matching TRBD2. The CDR3 loop spans 15 amino acids. Germline V CDR1 and CDR2: SEHNR, FQNEAQ (reference sequence). With V trimmed by 5 bases and J by 10 bases, 9 bases remained unmatched.

By sample share, this clonotype is medium-sized. The rearrangement links TRBV6-6 to TRBJ2-1; tentative D call: TRBD1 (6 bases). The CDR3 extends over 14 amino acids. Germline assignment: CDR1 MNHNY and CDR2 SVGAGI (reference sequence). V was shortened by 6 bases and J by 7 bases, with 16 bases between the two germline ends. Written as DNA, the CDR3 is TGTGCCAGCAGCCGACCAGGACAGTCGAATGAGCAGTTCTTC. Residues: CASSRPGQSNEQFF.

This clonotype turned up a few times. The chain employs TRBV7-3 and TRBJ2-2; 8 nucleotides line up with TRBD1. V lost 3 bases to trimming and J lost 2 bases; unmatched junction nucleotides: 5. CDR1 is SGHTA and CDR2 is FQGTGA in the germline V gene. The CDR3 is made up of 16 amino acids. The CDR3 DNA sequence: TGTGCCAGCAGCTTCCCGGGACAGGAAAACACCGGGGAGCTGTTTTTT. It yields the protein CASSFPGQENTGELFF.

At least ten counts were recorded for this clonotype. The chain has TRBV6-2 or TRBV6-3 and TRBJ2-7; the D call may be TRBD1 or TRBD2 (6 bases each). Germline V CDR1 and CDR2: MNHEY, SVGEGT. The CDR3 runs to 12 residues. V was cut by 7 bases and J by 7 bases, with 14 bases left in between. The CDR3 loop is CASISKGGEQYF. In DNA, the CDR3 is TGTGCCAGCATATCGAAAGGGGGGGAGCAGTACTTC.

The table lists this clonotype with many counts. This sequence joins TRBV7-2 and TRBJ2-1, with 8 bases matching TRBD2. Germline assignment: CDR1 SGHTA and CDR2 FQGNSA. The CDR3 runs to 14 residues. J lost 9 bases, V lost 5 bases, and 9 bases had no gene match. CDR3 nucleotides: TGTGCCAGCAGCCCGGGACTAGTTGGGAGTGAGCAGTTCTTC. Protein sequence: CASSPGLVGSEQFF.

This clonotype has ten or more counts. As DNA, the CDR3 is TGCAGCGGGGGACAGGTTGGGAACACTGAAGCTTTCTTT. Translated, it gives CSGGQVGNTEAFF. The J gene is TRBJ1-1, the V gene TRBV29-1; TRBD1 agrees at 8 bases. V trimming: 7 bases; J trimming: 1 base; junction bases outside the gene matches: 5. Germline CDR1 SQVTM, CDR2 ANQGSEA. The length of the CDR3 is 13 residues.

The table lists this clonotype with a few counts. The gene calls are TRBV20-1 and TRBJ2-7; maybe TRBD2 (5 bases). This CDR3 is 15 amino acids long. V was pared by 3 bases and J by 0 bases, with 15 bases between. Germline V gives CDR1 DFQATT, CDR2 SNEGSKA (reference sequence). CDR3 protein: CSASRLAESSYEQYF. Here the CDR3 DNA reads TGCAGTGCTAGTCGCCTAGCTGAGAGCTCCTACGAGCAGTACTTC.

This clonotype was counted many times. The CDR3 sequence is CASSYPPRGSLHNEQFF. CDR3 nucleotide sequence: TGTGCCAGCAGTTACCCCCCTAGGGGGAGTCTCCACAATGAGCAGTTCTTC. The V call is TRBV6-6, the J call TRBJ2-1, with TRBD1 as a possible D gene (6 bases). This CDR3 comprises 17 residues. V lost 2 bases and J lost 5, with 19 bases in between. Germline-derived CDR1 and CDR2 are MNHNY and SVGAGI (reference sequence).

This clonotype has ten or more counts. The chain has TRBV7-2 and TRBJ2-7; 13 positions match TRBD2. Germline lookup yields CDR1 SGHTA and CDR2 FQGNSA. The junction had 6 bases not matched to a gene; V was cut back by 5 bases and J by 5 bases. The CDR3 is 15 amino acids. CDR3 bases: TGTGCCAGCAGCCTCCGACTAGCGGGAGGAAACGAGCAGTACTTC. Amino acids: CASSLRLAGGNEQYF.

In this sample, this clonotype is medium-sized. V and J are TRBV27 and TRBJ2-3; TRBD2 matches 8 bases. The trim removed 7 bases at V and 2 bases at J, leaving 8 bases unmatched. Looked up from germline, CDR1 is MNHEY and CDR2 is SMNVEV (reference sequence). The CDR3 contains 15 residues. CDR3 DNA: TGTGCCAGCACCTACATAGCGGGGATCACAGATACGCAGTATTTT. This translates into CASTYIAGITDTQYF.

This clonotype was detected many times. The gene calls are TRBV12-3 or TRBV12-4 and TRBJ2-1, with unresolved D. This CDR3 has 15 residues. V was cut by 3 bases and J by 6 bases, with 15 bases left in between. Written as DNA, the CDR3 is TGTGCCAGCAGTTTTGTAGGGAAGACAAGCAATGAGCAGTTCTTC. It is translated as CASSFVGKTSNEQFF.

This clonotype was observed many times. This chain uses TRBV28 with TRBJ2-2, with D perhaps TRBD2 (5 bases). Trimming stripped 4 bases from V and 3 bases from J, with 12 bases between. Germline CDR1 is MDHEN and CDR2 is SYDVKM. The CDR3 totals 15 residues. The CDR3 loop is CASSSAEGHTGELFF. The CDR3 DNA reads as TGTGCCAGCAGTTCCGCTGAGGGTCACACCGGGGAGCTGTTTTTT.

This clonotype was recorded at least ten times. This chain uses TRBV29-1 with TRBJ2-3, with 8 positions matching TRBD1. CDR1 is SQVTM and CDR2 is ANQGSEA in the germline V gene. The CDR3 has 13 amino acids. With V trimmed by 7 bases and J by 0 bases, 3 bases remained unmatched. CDR3 residues: CSGGQASTDTQYF. CDR3 DNA: TGCAGCGGGGGACAGGCTAGCACAGATACGCAGTATTTT.

This clonotype was recorded many times. The V and J genes are TRBV20-1 and TRBJ2-1, with D maybe TRBD2 (6 bases). Trimming shortened V by 0 bases and J by 0 bases, and 15 bases separated the two germline ends. The length of the CDR3 is 17 residues. Germline CDR1 reads DFQATT; CDR2 reads SNEGSKA (reference sequence). This CDR3 reads CSARDGQGLSSYNEQFF. CDR3 bases: TGCAGTGCTAGAGATGGTCAGGGACTCAGCTCCTACAATGAGCAGTTCTTC.

This clonotype was seen many times. This chain uses TRBV6-6 with TRBJ1-5; the match to TRBD1 covers 9 bases. The length of the CDR3 is 15 residues. The germline CDR1 and CDR2 sequences are MNHNY and SVGAGI (reference sequence). V trimming: 4 bases; J trimming: 6 bases; junction bases outside the gene matches: 7. CDR3 in amino acids: CASSLQGAPGQPQHF. CDR3 DNA sequence: TGTGCCAGCAGTTTACAGGGGGCGCCCGGTCAGCCCCAGCATTTT.

This clonotype occurred many times. The chain carries TRBV20-1 and TRBJ1-5, with 9 bases identical to TRBD1. This CDR3 is 14 amino acids long. The V gene's germline CDR1 is DFQATT and CDR2 SNEGSKA (reference sequence). Germline trimming cut 5 bases from V and 4 bases from J; bases unmatched to any gene: 6. CDR3 DNA sequence: TGCAGTGCTGTGCCGGGACAGGGAAATCAGCCCCAGCATTTT. Encoded protein: CSAVPGQGNQPQHF.

By share of the sample, this clonotype is medium-sized. The V and J genes are TRBV29-1 and TRBJ1-5; D is uncertain. CDR3 length: 13 amino acids. Trimming took off 1 base at V and 4 bases at J, with 8 bases between the two ends. The V gene's germline CDR1 is SQVTM and CDR2 ANQGSEA. CDR3 nucleotides: TGCAGCGTTGAAGGGGTTGGAAATCAGCCCCAGCATTTT. Residues: CSVEGVGNQPQHF.

This clonotype was picked up one time. This sequence joins TRBV6-5 and TRBJ1-6, with D maybe TRBD1 (5 bases). This CDR3 is 13 amino acids long. The V gene's germline CDR1 is MNHEY and CDR2 SVGAGI. Trimming removed 5 bases at V and 6 bases at J, with 8 bases between. As DNA, the CDR3 is TGTGCCAGCAGTGGGGGGGGTAATTCACCCCTCCACTTT. Encoded protein: CASSGGGNSPLHF.

This clonotype has a count of ten or more. The V and J genes are TRBV5-4 and TRBJ1-2; D is unclear. Germline assignment: CDR1 SGHNT and CDR2 YYREEE (reference sequence). The CDR3 runs to 16 residues. V was cut by 1 base and J by 6 bases, with 19 bases left in between. CDR3 protein: CASSLTLRSTIHGYTF. CDR3 nucleotides: TGTGCCAGCAGCTTGACATTGAGGAGTACCATTCATGGCTACACCTTC.

This clonotype was counted ten times or more. V and J are TRBV28 and TRBJ2-1; D is uncertain. This CDR3 region has 15 residues. The germline V and J ends were trimmed by 2 bases and 0 bases, with 8 bases remaining between them. Germline V gene data show CDR1 as MDHEN and CDR2 as SYDVKM. The CDR3 sequence: CASSLPPISYNEQFF. DNA for the CDR3: TGTGCCAGCAGTTTACCCCCAATCTCCTACAATGAGCAGTTCTTC.

This clonotype was detected many times. The chain has TRBV27 and TRBJ2-1; no reliable D call. The CDR3 is 14 residues long. Deletions cut 2 bases from V and 0 bases from J, with 5 bases between. From germline, CDR1 is MNHEY and CDR2 SMNVEV (reference sequence). The CDR3: CASSLGDSYNEQFF. The CDR3 nucleotides are TGTGCCAGCAGTTTAGGGGACTCCTACAATGAGCAGTTCTTC.

This clonotype was found many times. The chain links TRBV12-3 or TRBV12-4 to TRBJ2-2, with 12 bases lining up with TRBD2. This CDR3 has 15 residues. The ends lost 5 bases at V and 6 bases at J; junction bases unmatched: 4. The CDR3 is CASSTLAGGPGELFF. The CDR3 DNA sequence: TGTGCCAGCAGTACACTAGCGGGAGGCCCCGGGGAGCTGTTTTTT.

This clonotype has a count of ten or more. The V and J genes are TRBV4-1 and TRBJ2-1; possible D gene TRBD1, 5 bases. The CDR3 runs 16 residues. Between the trimmed V and J ends, which lost 0 bases and 4 bases, there was a span of 13 bases. Germline CDR1 reads MGHRA; CDR2 reads YSYEKL. The chain's CDR3 is CASSQEDGASYNEQFF. For the CDR3, the DNA is TGCGCCAGCAGCCAAGAAGATGGGGCCTCATACAATGAGCAGTTCTTC.

This clonotype was found many times. The rearrangement links TRBV5-1 to TRBJ2-3, with 11 bases lining up with TRBD1. CDR1 SGHRS and CDR2 YFSETQ come from the germline V gene. This CDR3 is 17 amino acids long. J was trimmed by 3 bases and V by 3 bases; bases with no gene match: 9. The CDR3 sequence: CASSWAEGQGETDTQYF. CDR3 coding DNA: TGCGCCAGCAGCTGGGCCGAGGGACAGGGGGAAACAGATACGCAGTATTTT.